These T cell receptor beta chains were read from a single sample in a study of cytomegalovirus exposure and HLA in healthy donors. Repertoires were generated with immunoSEQ multiplex PCR, while TCRdb's copy carries only in-frame clones and drops some. Among about 95,000 clones listed, less than 80% were seen once. Sequencing was carried out using PBMCs. These receptors were taken from a woman in her thirties or forties in good health and CMV-seropositive. CDR3s include the opening cysteine and the closing phenylalanine or tryptophan.

j_call v_call cdr3_aa
TRBJ1-5 TRBV7-8 CASSLGDSHSNQPQHF
TRBJ1-4 TRBV2 CASSPRGRNEKLFF
TRBJ1-3 TRBV12-5 CASGKTGNTIYF
TRBJ2-5 TRBV14 CASTAGVQETQYF
TRBJ2-1 TRBV5-1 CASSLVEPYNEQFF
TRBJ2-2 TRBV7-2 CASSLGHLITGELFF
TRBJ2-1 TRBV29-1 CSGGEALAGGKRNEQFF
TRBJ1-2 TRBV15 CATSRGGGGPGGGYGYTF
TRBJ2-7 TRBV6-1 CASSEADRKYEQYF
TRBJ2-5 TRBV4-1 CASSQAGGQRGGETQYF
TRBJ2-1 TRBV6-5 CASSRSGTGYNEQFF
TRBJ1-1 TRBV18 CASSSSRVRTEAFF
TRBJ1-5 TRBV30 CAWSAPGQIGNQPQHF
TRBJ1-4 TRBV11-2 CASSLAQGGEKLFF
TRBJ2-3 TRBV15 CATSRGLLAGSWGDTQYF
TRBJ2-4 TRBV7-9 CASSLRDQGQLKNIQYF
TRBJ2-1 TRBV14 CASRQAGGPYNEQFF
TRBJ2-7 TRBV19 CASSIPGQTYEQYF
TRBJ2-2 TRBV5-4 CASSRYSGTGELFF
TRBJ1-1 TRBV13 CASRGGGNTEAFF
TRBJ2-3 TRBV6-1 CAGQREVTDTQYF
TRBJ1-1 TRBV9 CASSVGRGGFDTEAFF
TRBJ1-1 TRBV5-1 CASSERTGGGGAFF
TRBJ1-2 TRBV5-6 CASSPGGGNYGYTF
TRBJ2-5 TRBV5-1 CASSLGQLYQETQYF
TRBJ1-2 TRBV29-1 CSVDYWGVDGYTF
TRBJ2-3 TRBV6-5 CASSQSSGEDTQYF
TRBJ2-1 TRBV29-1 CSGGGLLEQFF
TRBJ1-3 TRBV11-2 CASSLYSDRDASGNTIYF
TRBJ1-1 TRBV6-5 CASSSLDGMNTEAFF
TRBJ2-1 TRBV28 CASSLGPPERWQFF
TRBJ2-1 TRBV9 CASSVEGRGGNEQFF
TRBJ2-5 TRBV2 CASSQGTSGREQYF
TRBJ2-7 TRBV5-6 CASSLAVAAGYEQYF
TRBJ2-5 TRBV2 CASGVAGGTQETQYF
TRBJ2-7 TRBV4-1 CASSQGRGSLPYEQYF
TRBJ2-1 TRBV6-1 CASRVAASSYNEQFF
TRBJ1-5 TRBV30 CAWSETGGDYSNQPQHF
TRBJ1-3 TRBV7-2 CASRATVSGNTIYF
TRBJ2-2 TRBV6-4 CASSQQDTGELFF
TRBJ2-5 TRBV7-6 CASSLGGTQYF
TRBJ2-1 TRBV4-2 CASSQESGTYNEQFF
TRBJ2-3 TRBV11-3 CASSLDWTSGRTDTQYF
TRBJ1-5 TRBV19 CASRTQGQVTRQPQHF
TRBJ2-5 TRBV5-4 CASSLEWGAGGETQYF
TRBJ2-2 TRBV18 CASSPQGAENTGELFF
TRBJ2-1 TRBV5-1 CASSRGTGAVNEQFF
TRBJ2-5 TRBV29-1 CSVERGQGMETQYF
TRBJ1-4 TRBV10-3 CAISESGHSPTNEKLFF
TRBJ1-6 TRBV28 CASSFRGSPLHF
TRBJ1-3 TRBV30 CAWTAGQSSGNTIYF
TRBJ2-1 TRBV2 CASSEGRPRNEQFF
. TRBV27 CASRRQGATYEQYF
TRBJ1-3 TRBV6-1 CASNPSSGNTIYF
TRBJ2-1 TRBV7-3 CASSLSREGGEQFF
TRBJ2-7 TRBV28 CASRDNYEQYF